Listed below are T cell receptor beta chains from one sample, sequenced in a study of blood T cell repertoires in COVID-19. TCRdb's copy holds only in-frame clones and misses some; the assay was immunoSEQ multiplex PCR. The profile shows some 250,000 clones, around 90% of them singletons. Sequenced material: peripheral blood. Every receptor here comes from an older woman with COVID-19, enrolled during active disease. Each CDR3 is given with its conserved first and last residue. The D gene is left open where the match is weak. Expanded clones are given a class, and other clones once, few, many or no size at all.

clone_size j_call v_call d_call cdr3_nt cdr3_aa
NA TRBJ2-2 TRBV19 NA TGTGCCAGTCGCTGGGGGGCGGGAGAAGCCGGGGAGCTGTTTTTT CASRWGAGEAGELFF
NA TRBJ1-2 TRBV5-5 NA TGTGCCAGCAGCTTGGTGCCAGACTATGGCTACACCTTC CASSLVPDYGYTF
NA TRBJ2-1 TRBV18 TRBD2 TGTGCCAGCTCACCGAAGGGACTAGCGGGAGGGGATGAGCAGTTCTTC CASSPKGLAGGDEQFF
NA TRBJ1-1 TRBV6-5 NA TGTGCCAGCAGTTATCGGGAACAGAACACTGAAGCTTTCTTT CASSYREQNTEAFF
NA TRBJ1-2 TRBV10-1 TRBD1 TGCGCCAGCAGTGAGCCAATCTTAATCCCGGACAGGACGGACGGCTACACCTTC CASSEPILIPDRTDGYTF
NA TRBJ1-5 TRBV27 TRBD1 TGTGCCAGCAGTCGACAGGGGTCGAATCAGCCCCAGCATTTT CASSRQGSNQPQHF
NA TRBJ1-1 TRBV6-5 NA TGTGCCAGCAGCGAGACAGGATGGAACACTGAAGCTTTCTTT CASSETGWNTEAFF
once TRBJ1-6 TRBV10-2 NA TGCGCCAGCAGTGAGTCGTGGAAGGGAGGTTCACCCCTCCACTTT CASSESWKGGSPLHF
once TRBJ1-4 TRBV4-1 NA TGCGCCAGCAGCCAAGAGGACAGTTCAAATGAAAAACTGTTTTTT CASSQEDSSNEKLFF
NA TRBJ2-1 TRBV7-2 TRBD2 TGTGCCAGCAGCTTTGGGACTAGCGGGAGCAATGAGCAGTTCTTC CASSFGTSGSNEQFF
NA TRBJ1-1 TRBV10-3 TRBD1 TGTGCCATCAGCGCCACAGGGGTTGAAGCTTTCTTT CAISATGVEAFF
NA TRBJ2-5 TRBV5-1 NA TGCGCCAGCAGCTTGGCGCGGATACCCCAGTACTTC CASSLARIPQYF
NA TRBJ2-1 TRBV6-2/TRBV6-3 NA TGTGCCAGCAGTTCCCCGCGAGACAGTAAATCTAAAAGCTCATACTATGAGCAGTTCTTC CASSSPRDSKSKSSYYEQFF
NA TRBJ1-1 TRBV28 NA TGTGCCAGCAGGCTTCCGGGAATTGGGAACACTGAAGCTTTCTTT CASRLPGIGNTEAFF
NA TRBJ2-4 TRBV3-1/TRBV3-2 NA TGTGCCAGCAGCCAGGGGAGAGGCAAAAACATTCAGTACTTC CASSQGRGKNIQYF
NA TRBJ1-6 TRBV4-2 NA TGTGCCAGCAGCCAAGCTGTTCACAAGGAGAGCAATTCACCCCTCCACTTT CASSQAVHKESNSPLHF
NA TRBJ2-3 TRBV29-1 TRBD1 TGCAGCGCGTACCTATTGCGGGGACAGGGCCCCTCAGATACGCAGTATTTT CSAYLLRGQGPSDTQYF
NA TRBJ1-4 TRBV19 NA TGTGCCAGTAGTATCTCGGCTAATGAAAAACTGTTTTTT CASSISANEKLFF
NA TRBJ2-7 TRBV6-5 NA TGTGCCAGCAGCACCGCCTATGACAGCACCTACGAGCAGTACTTC CASSTAYDSTYEQYF
NA TRBJ2-3 TRBV5-4 TRBD2 TGTGCCAGCAGCAGATCCGGGACTAGTACAGATACGCAGTATTTT CASSRSGTSTDTQYF
NA TRBJ2-3 TRBV5-4 NA TGTGCCAGCAGCCCGGGAGGGGGCAGAACCACAGATACGCAGTATTTT CASSPGGGRTTDTQYF
many TRBJ1-6 TRBV28 NA TGTGCCAGCAGGCCAGGGCCGGGTTCACCCCTCCACTTT CASRPGPGSPLHF
NA TRBJ1-2 TRBV28 NA TGTGCCAGCAGTTCATCCGCGAGGTCGGCCTCCTTC CASSSSARSASF
NA TRBJ1-6 TRBV7-2 TRBD1 TGTGCCAGCAGCTCTGGACAGGGTTATAATTCACCCCTCCACTTT CASSSGQGYNSPLHF
NA TRBJ2-1 TRBV9 TRBD2 TGTGCCAGCAGCGTCGGGAGCGGGAGTTACAATGAGCAGTTCTTC CASSVGSGSYNEQFF
NA TRBJ1-1 TRBV6-1 NA TGTGCCAGCAGTGAAAGAGGGGGGGGCGGCACTGAAGCTTTCTTT CASSERGGGGTEAFF
NA TRBJ2-7 TRBV28 TRBD2 TGTGCCAGCAGTTTTAGTAGCGGGGGGGTTTCGAGCTACGAGCAGTACTTC CASSFSSGGVSSYEQYF
NA TRBJ1-6 TRBV19 TRBD1 TGTGCCAGTAGTATACTGGACAGGGCTTCACCCCTCCACTTT CASSILDRASPLHF
NA TRBJ2-5 TRBV6-5 NA TGTGCCAGCAAAGGGGGAATGGAAGAGACCCAGTACTTC CASKGGMEETQYF